What follows are 21 T cell receptor beta chains derived from one specimen sequenced in a study of cytomegalovirus exposure and HLA in healthy donors. TCRdb's table, derived via immunoSEQ multiplex PCR, lists solely in-frame clones and lacks some. This table holds around 140,000 clones, approximately 94% found once. The sample taken for sequencing was PBMCs. The receptor set was obtained from a young man in good health and CMV-seropositive.

The chain carries TRBV5-1 and TRBJ2-7; TRBD2 matches 13 bases. Germline loops: CDR1 SGHRS, CDR2 YFSETQ. The CDR3 contains 14 residues. Germline trimming cut 6 bases from V and 12 bases from J; bases unmatched to any gene: 12. The CDR3 coding sequence is TGCGCCAGCACCGCCGGACTAGCGGGAGAAAAGGGGTACTTC. The encoded protein is CASTAGLAGEKGYF.

The table lists this clone with a few counts. The V gene is TRBV23-1, the J gene TRBJ2-5; D remains unclear. TRBV23-1 is known as an ORF, though its function is uncertain. The CDR3 has 11 residues. Between the trimmed V and J ends, which lost 3 bases and 6 bases, there was a span of 5 bases. CDR3 protein: CASSQEKTQYF. The CDR3 DNA is TGCGCCAGCAGTCAGGAGAAGACCCAGTACTTC.

The gene calls are TRBV28 and TRBJ2-2; 10 nucleotides match TRBD2. CDR1 and CDR2 from the germline V gene are MDHEN and SYDVKM. The trim removed 5 bases at V and 1 base at J, leaving 10 bases unmatched. The CDR3 contains 18 residues. CDR3 amino acids: CASSTGTSATQNTGELFF. The CDR3 region has the DNA TGTGCCAGCAGTACCGGGACTAGCGCCACCCAGAACACCGGGGAGCTGTTTTTT. Variable domain in full (rest from reference TRBV28 and TRBJ2-2): DVKVTQSSRYLVKRTGEKVFLECVQDMDHENMFWYRQDPGLGLRLIYFSYDVKMKEKGDIPEGYSVSREKKERFSLILESASTNQTSMYLCASSTGTSATQNTGELFFGEGSRLTVL.

The rearrangement joins TRBV11-2 to TRBJ2-7, with 7 bases aligning to TRBD2. CDR1 and CDR2 (germline): SGHAT, FQNNGV. The CDR3 is made up of 16 amino acids. After removal of 3 bases from V and 6 bases from J, the junction contained 14 bases not matched to a gene. CDR3 region: CASSLPGRQGGIEQYF. In DNA form, the CDR3 reads TGTGCCAGCAGCTTGCCCGGTCGCCAGGGAGGGATCGAGCAGTACTTC.

J is TRBJ2-7 and V is TRBV27; 11 positions match TRBD2. With 5 bases clipped from V and 3 bases from J, the junction kept 3 bases outside the gene matches. Germline assignment: CDR1 MNHEY and CDR2 SMNVEV (reference sequence). CDR3 length: 14 residues. Here the CDR3 reads CASSALAGGYEQYF. The CDR3 DNA follows: TGTGCCAGCAGTGCCCTAGCGGGAGGCTACGAGCAGTACTTC.

V and J are TRBV13 and TRBJ1-1; TRBD1 matches at 7 bases. Germline assignment: CDR1 PRHDT and CDR2 FYEKMQ (reference sequence). This CDR3 is built from 15 residues. The J segment lost 1 base and the V segment lost 5 bases, leaving 7 bases of the junction unmatched. CDR3 coding DNA: TGTGCCAGCAGCGGGTACAGGGGAGAGAACACTGAAGCTTTCTTT. This sequence encodes CASSGYRGENTEAFF.

This chain links TRBV6-4 with TRBJ2-1, with 8 bases matching TRBD2. Germline V lookup: CDR1 MRHNA, CDR2 SNTAGT. With 11 bases clipped from V and 2 bases from J, the junction kept 8 bases outside the gene matches. This CDR3 is built from 14 residues. CDR3 nucleotide sequence: TGTGCCGTCGGACCGGGAGGGCCCTACAATGAGCAGTTCTTC. It is translated as CAVGPGGPYNEQFF.

V usage is TRBV28 and J usage is TRBJ2-3, with 7 bases matching TRBD1. Trimming at V came to 6 bases and at J to 0 bases, leaving 9 bases not matched to a gene. Germline V gene data show CDR1 as MDHEN and CDR2 as SYDVKM. The CDR3 runs 16 residues. The CDR3 loop is CASSPPGTASTDTQYF. CDR3 DNA sequence: TGTGCCAGCAGCCCTCCCGGGACAGCAAGCACAGATACGCAGTATTTT.

This clone was seen a few times. This chain links TRBV5-1 with TRBJ1-4; weak D call: TRBD1 (5 bases). The CDR3 extends over 14 amino acids. The germline V gene encodes CDR1 SGHRS and CDR2 YFSETQ. V lost 1 base, J lost 4 bases, and 8 bases lay in between. The CDR3 loop is CASSLNGGNEKLFF. CDR3 bases: TGCGCCAGCAGCTTGAACGGGGGTAATGAAAAACTGTTTTTT.

The rearrangement joins TRBV5-4 to TRBJ2-1, with TRBD1 identical over 9 bases. The germline V gene has CDR1 SGHNT and CDR2 YYREEE (reference sequence). This CDR3 contains 15 residues. With 4 bases clipped from V and 4 bases from J, the junction kept 6 bases outside the gene matches. The CDR3: CASSLDRGLYNEQFF. DNA for the CDR3: TGTGCCAGCAGCCTAGACAGGGGGTTATACAATGAGCAGTTCTTC.

The gene calls are TRBV2 and TRBJ2-2; 8 bases fit TRBD1. Trimming removed 3 bases from V and 4 bases from J; junction bases left unmatched: 4. The CDR3 extends over 15 amino acids. Per germline, CDR1 SNHLY and CDR2 FYNNEI. CDR3 nucleotides: TGTGCCAGCAGTGAGCAGGGGGCAGGCACCGGGGAGCTGTTTTTT. It is translated as CASSEQGAGTGELFF. Looking up the rest from reference TRBV2 and TRBJ2-2 gives the full variable domain: EPEVTQTPSHQVTQMGQEVILRCVPISNHLYFYWYRQILGQKVEFLVSFYNNEISEKSEIFDDQFSVERPDGSNFTLKIRSTKLEDSAMYFCASSEQGAGTGELFFGEGSRLTVL.

The chain is built from TRBV27 and TRBJ2-1, with 12 positions matching TRBD2. CDR1 is MNHEY and CDR2 is SMNVEV in the germline V gene (reference sequence). This CDR3 comprises 15 residues. The trim removed 3 bases at V and 11 bases at J, leaving 8 bases unmatched. CDR3 residues: CASSLRGLAGSKQFF. Here the CDR3 DNA reads TGTGCCAGCAGTTTGCGTGGACTAGCGGGATCGAAGCAGTTCTTC.

This rearrangement joins TRBV6-5 to TRBJ2-4, with D possibly being TRBD1 (5 bases). Trimming cost V 5 bases and J 0 bases, with 11 bases left between them. Per the germline V gene, CDR1 is MNHEY and CDR2 is SVGAGI. CDR3 length: 15 amino acids. CDR3 coding DNA: TGTGCCAGCAGTAGGGGTTCACTAGCCAAAAACATTCAGTACTTC. Its translation: CASSRGSLAKNIQYF.

The chain combines TRBV27 with TRBJ2-3; the D gene is possibly TRBD2 (5 bases). CDR3 length: 14 amino acids. The V end lost 8 bases, the J end lost 6 bases, and 18 bases lay between the germline ends. In germline, CDR1 is MNHEY, CDR2 SMNVEV (reference sequence). The CDR3 DNA follows: TGTGCCAGCTCCACTAGTTCGGCTCAGGATACGCAGTATTTT. It is translated as CASSTSSAQDTQYF.

V usage is TRBV5-1 and J usage is TRBJ1-1; TRBD1 might be the D (6 bases). V was pared by 1 base and J by 3 bases, with 10 bases between. This CDR3 is built from 14 residues. Germline CDR1 reads SGHRS; CDR2 reads YFSETQ. DNA for the CDR3: TGCGCCAGCAGCTTGACAGGGAGCCACACTGAAGCTTTCTTT. Its protein is CASSLTGSHTEAFF.

V gene TRBV27 combines with J gene TRBJ1-2; 7 positions agree with TRBD1. The germline CDR1 and CDR2 sequences are MNHEY and SMNVEV (reference sequence). The CDR3 consists of 15 residues. V lost 4 bases, J lost 1 base, and 6 bases stayed unmatched. The CDR3 sequence: CASSSDRDYNYGYTF. As DNA, the CDR3 is TGTGCCAGCAGTTCCGACAGGGATTATAACTATGGCTACACCTTC.

The gene calls are TRBV7-2 and TRBJ2-5, with D tentatively TRBD2 (6 bases). This CDR3 contains 14 residues. Germline V lookup: CDR1 SGHTA, CDR2 FQGNSA. The ends were cut back, 6 bases at V and 1 base at J, with 12 bases in the middle. CDR3 coding DNA: TGTGCCAGCAGTCCCCGGAGGGCCCAAGAGACCCAGTACTTC. It specifies CASSPRRAQETQYF.

CDR3 loop: CSATGEVEQFF. The CDR3, as DNA: TGCAGTGCTACGGGAGAGGTTGAGCAGTTCTTC. The chain couples TRBV20-1 to TRBJ2-1, with a tentative D call TRBD2 (6 bases). In germline, CDR1 is DFQATT, CDR2 SNEGSKA (reference sequence). The CDR3 contains 11 residues. V was clipped by 4 bases and J by 9 bases, with 10 bases between them.

The chain links TRBV27 to TRBJ1-2; possible D gene TRBD1, 6 bases. The CDR3 runs to 13 residues. Germline V lookup: CDR1 MNHEY, CDR2 SMNVEV (reference sequence). Trimming stripped 3 bases from V and 5 bases from J, with 10 bases between. CDR3 region: CASSLSRGYGYTF. As DNA, the CDR3 is TGTGCCAGCAGTTTGAGCAGGGGATATGGCTACACCTTC.

This chain uses TRBV18 with TRBJ1-3; 7 nucleotides align to TRBD1. With 2 bases clipped from V and 2 bases from J, the junction kept 0 bases outside the gene matches. The CDR3 has 14 amino acids. CDR1 and CDR2 from the germline V gene are KGHSH and LQKENI. The CDR3 nucleotides are TGTGCCAGCTCACCAGGGACAGCTGGAAACACCATATATTTT. This sequence encodes CASSPGTAGNTIYF.

This clone was observed once. The chain combines TRBV5-5 with TRBJ2-1; 7 bases are shared with TRBD1. Germline V gene data show CDR1 as SGHKS and CDR2 as YYEKEE (reference sequence). Losses at the gene ends were 1 base for V and 7 bases for J; bases not matched to a gene: 8. The CDR3 length is 15 residues. The CDR3: CASSLIPATGNEQFF. CDR3 coding DNA: TGTGCCAGCAGCTTGATTCCCGCGACAGGGAATGAGCAGTTCTTC.